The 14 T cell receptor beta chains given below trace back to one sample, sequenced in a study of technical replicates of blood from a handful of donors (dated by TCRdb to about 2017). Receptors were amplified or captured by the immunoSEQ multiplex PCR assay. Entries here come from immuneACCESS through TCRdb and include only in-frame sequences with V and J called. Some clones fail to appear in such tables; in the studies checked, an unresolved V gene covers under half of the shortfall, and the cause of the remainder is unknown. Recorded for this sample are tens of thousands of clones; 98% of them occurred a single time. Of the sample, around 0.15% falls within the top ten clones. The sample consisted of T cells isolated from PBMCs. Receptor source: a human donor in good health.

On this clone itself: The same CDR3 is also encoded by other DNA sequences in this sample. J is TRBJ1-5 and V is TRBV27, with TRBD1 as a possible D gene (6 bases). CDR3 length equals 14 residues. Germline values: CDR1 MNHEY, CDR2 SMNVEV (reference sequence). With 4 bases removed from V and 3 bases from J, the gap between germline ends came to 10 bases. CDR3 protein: CASSSTGVNQPQHF. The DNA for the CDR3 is TGTGCCAGCAGTTCGACAGGAGTCAATCAGCCCCAGCATTTT.

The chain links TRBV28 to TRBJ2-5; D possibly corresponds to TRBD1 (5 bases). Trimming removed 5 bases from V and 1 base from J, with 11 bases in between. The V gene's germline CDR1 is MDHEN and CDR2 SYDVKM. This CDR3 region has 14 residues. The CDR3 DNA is TGTGCCAGCAGTGTAACGACAGTCCAAGAGACCCAGTACTTC. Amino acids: CASSVTTVQETQYF. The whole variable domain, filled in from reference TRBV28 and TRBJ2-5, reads DVKVTQSSRYLVKRTGEKVFLECVQDMDHENMFWYRQDPGLGLRLIYFSYDVKMKEKGDIPEGYSVSREKKERFSLILESASTNQTSMYLCASSVTTVQETQYFGPGTRLLVL.

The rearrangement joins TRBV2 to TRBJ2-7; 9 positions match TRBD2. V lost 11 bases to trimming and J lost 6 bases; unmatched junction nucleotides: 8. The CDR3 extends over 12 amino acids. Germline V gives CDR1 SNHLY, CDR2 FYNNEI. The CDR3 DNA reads TGTGCCGGCGGGCATAGCGGGAGCGAGCAGTACTTC. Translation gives CAGGHSGSEQYF.

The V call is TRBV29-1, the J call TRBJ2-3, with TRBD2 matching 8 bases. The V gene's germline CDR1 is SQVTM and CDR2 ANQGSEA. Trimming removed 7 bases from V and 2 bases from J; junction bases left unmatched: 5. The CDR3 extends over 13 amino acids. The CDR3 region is CSEIAGHTDTQYF. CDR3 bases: TGCAGCGAAATAGCGGGACACACAGATACGCAGTATTTT.

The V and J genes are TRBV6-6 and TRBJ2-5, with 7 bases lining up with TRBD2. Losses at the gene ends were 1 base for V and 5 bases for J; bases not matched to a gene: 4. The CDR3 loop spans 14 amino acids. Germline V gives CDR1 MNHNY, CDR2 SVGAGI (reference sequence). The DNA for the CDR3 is TGTGCCAGCAGTTACTATGGGCGGGGGGAGACCCAGTACTTC. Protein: CASSYYGRGETQYF.

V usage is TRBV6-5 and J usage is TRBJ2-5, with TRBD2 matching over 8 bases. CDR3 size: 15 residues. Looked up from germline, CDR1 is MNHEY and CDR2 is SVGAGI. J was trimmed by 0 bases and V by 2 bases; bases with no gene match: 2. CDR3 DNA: TGTGCCAGCAGTTACGGCGGGGGGTACCAAGAGACCCAGTACTTC. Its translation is CASSYGGGYQETQYF.

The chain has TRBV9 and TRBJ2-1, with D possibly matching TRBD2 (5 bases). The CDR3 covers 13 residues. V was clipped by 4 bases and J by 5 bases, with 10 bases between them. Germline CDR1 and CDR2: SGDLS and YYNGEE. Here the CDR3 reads CASSKSSNNEQFF. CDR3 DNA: TGTGCCAGCAGCAAGTCTAGCAACAATGAGCAGTTCTTC.

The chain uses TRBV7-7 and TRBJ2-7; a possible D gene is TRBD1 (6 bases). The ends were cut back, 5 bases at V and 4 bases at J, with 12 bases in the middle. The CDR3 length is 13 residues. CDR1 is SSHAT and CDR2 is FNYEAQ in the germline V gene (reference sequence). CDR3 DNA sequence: TGTGCCAGCAGCCCAGGGGTCTTGTACGAGCAGTACTTC. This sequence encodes CASSPGVLYEQYF.

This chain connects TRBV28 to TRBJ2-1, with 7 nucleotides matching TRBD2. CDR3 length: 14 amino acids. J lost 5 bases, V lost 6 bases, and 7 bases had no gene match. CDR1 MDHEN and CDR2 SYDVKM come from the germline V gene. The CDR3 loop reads CASRGEGDHNEQFF. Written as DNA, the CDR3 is TGTGCCAGCAGGGGGGAGGGTGATCACAATGAGCAGTTCTTC.

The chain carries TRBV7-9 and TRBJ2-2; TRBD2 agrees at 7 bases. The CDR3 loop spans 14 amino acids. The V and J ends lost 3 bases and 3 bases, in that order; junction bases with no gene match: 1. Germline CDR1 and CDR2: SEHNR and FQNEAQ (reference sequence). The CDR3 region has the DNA TGTGCCAGCAGCTTGGGGGGGGACACCGGGGAGCTGTTTTTT. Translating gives CASSLGGDTGELFF.

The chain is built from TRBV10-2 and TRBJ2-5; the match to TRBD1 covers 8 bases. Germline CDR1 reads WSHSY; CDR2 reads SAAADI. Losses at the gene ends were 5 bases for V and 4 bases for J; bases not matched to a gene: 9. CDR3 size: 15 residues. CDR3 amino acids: CASSLMLTGGETQYF. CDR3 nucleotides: TGCGCCAGCAGTTTAATGCTCACAGGGGGAGAGACCCAGTACTTC.

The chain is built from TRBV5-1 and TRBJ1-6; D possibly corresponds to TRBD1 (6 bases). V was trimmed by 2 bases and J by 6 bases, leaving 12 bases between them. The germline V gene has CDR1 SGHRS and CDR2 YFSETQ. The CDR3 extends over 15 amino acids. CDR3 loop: CASSFGVGGNSPLHF. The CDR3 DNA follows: TGCGCCAGCAGCTTTGGAGTAGGGGGTAATTCACCCCTCCACTTT.

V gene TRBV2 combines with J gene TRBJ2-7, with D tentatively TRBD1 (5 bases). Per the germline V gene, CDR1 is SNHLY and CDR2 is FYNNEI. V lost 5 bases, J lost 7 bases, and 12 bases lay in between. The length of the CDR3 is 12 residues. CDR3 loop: CASSRGPGEQYF. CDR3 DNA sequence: TGTGCCAGCAGTAGGGGTCCTGGGGAGCAGTACTTC.

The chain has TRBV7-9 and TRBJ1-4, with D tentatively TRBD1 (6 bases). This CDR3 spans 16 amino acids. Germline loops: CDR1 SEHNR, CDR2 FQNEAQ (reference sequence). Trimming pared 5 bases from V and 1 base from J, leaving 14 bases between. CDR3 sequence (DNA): TGTGCCAGCAGCCCGCGAGGGGACAAAACTAATGAAAAACTGTTTTTT. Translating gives CASSPRGDKTNEKLFF.